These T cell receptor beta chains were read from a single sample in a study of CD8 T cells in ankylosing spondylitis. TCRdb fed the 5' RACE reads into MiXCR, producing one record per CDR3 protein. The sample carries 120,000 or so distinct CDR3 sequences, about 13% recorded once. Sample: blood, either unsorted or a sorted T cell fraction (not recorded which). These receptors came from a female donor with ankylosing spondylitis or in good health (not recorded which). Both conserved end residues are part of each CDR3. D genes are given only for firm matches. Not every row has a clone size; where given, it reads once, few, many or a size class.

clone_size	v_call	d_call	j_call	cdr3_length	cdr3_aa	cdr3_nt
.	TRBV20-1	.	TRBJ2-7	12	CSVAGSVYEQYF	TGCAGTGTTGCGGGTTCGGTCTACGAGCAGTACTTC
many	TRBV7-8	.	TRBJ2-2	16	CASSSLGRENTGELFF	TGTGCCAGCAGCTCCCTCGGGCGGGAGAACACCGGGGAGCTGTTTTTT
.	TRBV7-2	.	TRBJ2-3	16	CASSLFGGPLTDTQYF	TGTGCCAGCAGCTTATTCGGGGGCCCCCTCACAGATACGCAGTATTTT
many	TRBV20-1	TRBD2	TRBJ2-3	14	CSVVRGDSTDTQYF	TGCAGTGTTGTGCGGGGGGATAGCACAGATACGCAGTATTTT
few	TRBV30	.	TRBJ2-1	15	CAWSVNSGSYNEQFF	TGTGCCTGGAGTGTAAACTCGGGCTCCTACAATGAGCAGTTCTTC
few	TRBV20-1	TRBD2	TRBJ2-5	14	CSARTSGHQETQYF	TGCAGTGCTAGGACTAGCGGGCATCAAGAGACCCAGTACTTC
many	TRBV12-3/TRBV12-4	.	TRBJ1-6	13	CASNNAGRSPLHF	TGTGCCAGCAACAATGCAGGGAGATCACCCCTCCACTTT
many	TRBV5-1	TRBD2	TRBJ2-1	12	CASSPRGGEQFF	TGCGCCAGCAGCCCGCGGGGGGGCGAGCAGTTCTTC
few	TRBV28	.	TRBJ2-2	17	CASSLSPGWDNTGELFF	TGTGCCAGCAGTTTAAGTCCGGGGTGGGATAACACCGGGGAGCTGTTTTTT
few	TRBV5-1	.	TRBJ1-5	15	CASSLGGMGNQPQHF	TGCGCCAGCAGCTTGGGTGGGATGGGGAATCAGCCCCAGCATTTT
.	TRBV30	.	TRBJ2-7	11	CAWTSSYEQYF	TGTGCCTGGACATCCTCCTACGAGCAGTACTTC
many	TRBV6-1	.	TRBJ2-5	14	CASSLLAEQETQYF	TGTGCCAGCAGTCTTTTAGCGGAGCAAGAGACCCAGTACTTC
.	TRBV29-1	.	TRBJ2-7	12	CSVDYGSYEQYF	TGCAGCGTTGATTACGGATCGTACGAGCAGTACTTC
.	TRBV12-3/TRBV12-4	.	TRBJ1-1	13	CASNSPSDTEAFF	TGTGCCAGCAACTCCCCATCGGACACTGAAGCTTTCTTT
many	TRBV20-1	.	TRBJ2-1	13	CSAISPGSNEQFF	TGCAGTGCTATATCACCCGGGAGTAATGAGCAGTTCTTC
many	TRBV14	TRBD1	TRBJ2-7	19	CASSQEDRPFDPRFVEQYF	TGTGCCAGCAGCCAAGAGGACAGGCCTTTTGACCCTCGGTTCGTCGAGCAGTACTTC
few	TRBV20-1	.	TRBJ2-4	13	CSASTPAKNIQYF	TGCAGTGCTAGTACCCCGGCCAAAAACATTCAGTACTTC
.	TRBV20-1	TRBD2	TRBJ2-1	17	CSAMGLAGRSGYNEQFF	TGCAGTGCGATGGGACTAGCGGGAAGGTCAGGGTACAATGAGCAGTTCTTC
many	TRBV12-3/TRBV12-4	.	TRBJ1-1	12	CASSWRVTEAFF	TGTGCCAGCAGTTGGCGGGTCACTGAAGCTTTCTTT
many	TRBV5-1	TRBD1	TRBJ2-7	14	CASSRRDRQYEQYF	TGCGCCAGCAGCCGAAGGGACAGACAATACGAGCAGTACTTC
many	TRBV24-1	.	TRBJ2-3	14	CATSASVSTDTQYF	TGTGCCACCAGTGCGAGCGTAAGCACAGATACGCAGTATTTT
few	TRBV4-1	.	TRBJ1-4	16	CASSPRPGGVSEKLFF	TGCGCCAGCAGCCCTAGGCCCGGAGGAGTAAGTGAAAAACTGTTTTTT
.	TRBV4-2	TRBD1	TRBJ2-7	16	CASSQEFVDRGHEQYF	TGTGCCAGCAGCCAAGAGTTCGTGGACAGGGGCCACGAGCAGTACTTC
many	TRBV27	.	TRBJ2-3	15	CASRSDRRSTDTQYF	TGTGCCAGCAGGAGTGACAGACGAAGCACAGATACGCAGTATTTT
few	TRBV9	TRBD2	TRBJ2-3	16	CASSVAGDGSTDTQYF	TGTGCCAGCAGCGTGGCGGGGGACGGTAGCACAGATACGCAGTATTTT